This TCR beta chain comes out of a study of T cells after yellow fever vaccination. On the study more broadly: The authors prepared low-cell-number fractions using SMART-Seq v4 Ultra Low Input.

The length of the CDR3 is 12 residues. V was cut by 6 bases and J by 6 bases, with 11 bases left in between. Per germline, CDR1 MNHEY and CDR2 SVGAGI. Note on this clonotype: Its specificity is unknown.

Study-wide findings and caveats: Some clonotypes, a small share, were shared between CD4 and CD8 compartments. Detected again after the booster were most primary-vaccination clones, at roughly 95% CD4 and nearly 90% CD8.

Generation of TCR cDNA used 5'RACE template switching (which added a universal primer site and UMIs). TCRdb recomputed calls from the 5' RACE reads with MiXCR, one row per CDR3 protein. The sample has about 370,000 distinct CDR3 sequences, around 10% seen once. This sample comprised PBMCs, obtained on the day of the first yellow fever vaccination. This TCR was sampled from a man aged 18 to 29 who received the YFV17D yellow fever vaccine. The chain employs TRBV6-5 and TRBJ1-1; D remains ambiguous. The CDR3 bases are TGTGCCAGCAGCCGCGACTTCGCTGAAGCTTTCTTT. Amino acids: CASSRDFAEAFF.